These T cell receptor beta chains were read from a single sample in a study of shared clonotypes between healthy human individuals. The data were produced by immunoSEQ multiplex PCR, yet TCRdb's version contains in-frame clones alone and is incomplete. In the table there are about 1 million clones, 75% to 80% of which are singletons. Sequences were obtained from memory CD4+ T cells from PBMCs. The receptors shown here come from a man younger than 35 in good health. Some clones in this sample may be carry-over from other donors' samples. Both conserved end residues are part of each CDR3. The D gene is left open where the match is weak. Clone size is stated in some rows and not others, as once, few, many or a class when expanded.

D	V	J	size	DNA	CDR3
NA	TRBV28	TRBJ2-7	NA	TGTGCCAGCAGTTTAAGCGGGTACGAGCAGTACTTC	CASSLSGYEQYF
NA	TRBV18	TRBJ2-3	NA	TGTGCCAGCTCACCAATAACTATCGGGGGAGAGACGCAGTATTTT	CASSPITIGGETQYF
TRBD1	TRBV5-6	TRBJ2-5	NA	TGTGCCAGCAGCCCCCCGACAGGGGGTGCAGAGACCCAGTACTTC	CASSPPTGGAETQYF
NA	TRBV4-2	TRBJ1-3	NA	TGTGCCAGCAGCCAGGGCTTCGAGATCACGGGGGGAAACACCATATATTTT	CASSQGFEITGGNTIYF
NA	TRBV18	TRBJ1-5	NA	TGTGCCAGCTCACCTGGGGGGGAGCCCCAGCATTTT	CASSPGGEPQHF
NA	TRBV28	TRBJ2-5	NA	TGTGCCAGCACAATCCCCCTGGGAGAGACCCAGTACTTC	CASTIPLGETQYF
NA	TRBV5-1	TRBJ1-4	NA	TGCGCCAGCAGCCAAGATACGATGCGGAATGAAAAACTGTTTTTT	CASSQDTMRNEKLFF
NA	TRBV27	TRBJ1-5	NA	TGTGCCAGCAGTCTCGTCGGGGAGCCCCAGCATTTT	CASSLVGEPQHF
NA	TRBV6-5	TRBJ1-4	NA	TGTGCCAGCAGAAATACAGGCGGGGATGAAAAACTGTTTTTT	CASRNTGGDEKLFF
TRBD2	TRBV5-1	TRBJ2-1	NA	TGCGCCAGCAGCTCAACTAGCGGGAGGGTTTACAATGAGCAGTTCTTC	CASSSTSGRVYNEQFF
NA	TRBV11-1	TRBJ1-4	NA	TGTGCCAGCAGCCTCCGGCAGGGGCCTAATGAAAAACTGTTTTTT	CASSLRQGPNEKLFF
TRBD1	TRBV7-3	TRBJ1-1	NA	TGTGCCAGCAGCTTAATGGGCAGGGGGCAGGGTGAAGCTTTCTTT	CASSLMGRGQGEAFF
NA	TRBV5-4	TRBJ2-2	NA	TGTGCCAGCAGCTTGGAGAGTAGCGGAGATACTTACACCGGGGAGCTGTTTTTT	CASSLESSGDTYTGELFF
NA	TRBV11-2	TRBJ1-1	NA	TGTGCCAGCAGCTTAGATGACACTGAAGCTTTCTTT	CASSLDDTEAFF
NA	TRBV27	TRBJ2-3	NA	TGTGCCAGCAGTCCTCCCTCTCTATGGGGTACGCAGTATTTT	CASSPPSLWGTQYF
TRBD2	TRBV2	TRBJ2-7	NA	TGTGCCAGCAGCGTGACTAGCGACTCCTACGAGCAGTACTTC	CASSVTSDSYEQYF
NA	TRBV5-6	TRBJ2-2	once	TGTGCCAGCAGCCGGCCCGTCGGGGAGCTGTTTTTT	CASSRPVGELFF
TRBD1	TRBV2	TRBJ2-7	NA	TGTGCCAGCATTCCGAGGACAGGGGTCTACGAGCAGTACTTC	CASIPRTGVYEQYF
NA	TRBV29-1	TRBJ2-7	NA	TGCAGCGGAAAACAAGGGTACGAGCAGTACTTC	CSGKQGYEQYF
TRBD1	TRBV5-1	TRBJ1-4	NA	TGCGCCAGCAGCCCTTTGGCAGGGGGGAGGCGTGTAGGTGAAAAACTGTTTTTT	CASSPLAGGRRVGEKLFF
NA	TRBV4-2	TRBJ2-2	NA	TGTGCCAGCAGCCAAGATCTCCCCCCTGCTAGCACCGGGGAGCTGTTTTTT	CASSQDLPPASTGELFF
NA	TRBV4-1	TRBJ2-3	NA	TGCGCCAGCAGCCAAGGACGGAGAACAGATACGCAGTATTTT	CASSQGRRTDTQYF
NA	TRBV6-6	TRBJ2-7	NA	TGTGCCAGCAGCCAAGCGGGCCCTACGGTAATCGAGCAGTACTTC	CASSQAGPTVIEQYF
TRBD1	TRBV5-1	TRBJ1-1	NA	TGCGCCAGCAGCTTGCAGGGGGCAAAGGGTGAAGCTTTCTTT	CASSLQGAKGEAFF
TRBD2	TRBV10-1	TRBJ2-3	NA	TGCGCCAGCAGTGACCCCGGACTAGCGTCTAGCACAGATACGCAGTATTTT	CASSDPGLASSTDTQYF
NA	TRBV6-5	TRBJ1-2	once	TGTGCCAGCAGTTACCGTCAGTCGGTGATCTATGGCTACACCTTC	CASSYRQSVIYGYTF
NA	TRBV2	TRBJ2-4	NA	TGTGCCAGCAGTAGACAGGAAAACATTCAGTACTTC	CASSRQENIQYF
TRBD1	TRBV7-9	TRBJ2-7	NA	TGTGCCGGGGAGGACAGGGGCCTATATAAGCAGTACTTC	CAGEDRGLYKQYF
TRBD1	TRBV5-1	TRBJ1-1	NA	TGCGCCAGCAGCTTGGGACAGGGGGTCACTGAAGCTTTCTTT	CASSLGQGVTEAFF
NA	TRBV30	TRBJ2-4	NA	TGTGCCTGGAGTACGGCAGGGCCCCAGTACTTC	CAWSTAGPQYF
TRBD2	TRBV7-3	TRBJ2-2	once	TGTGCCAGCAGCTATGGACTAGCGGGGTCCGGGGAGCTGTTTTTT	CASSYGLAGSGELFF
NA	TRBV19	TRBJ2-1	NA	TGTGCCAGTAGTAGACTAGATCGTGAGCAGTTCTTC	CASSRLDREQFF
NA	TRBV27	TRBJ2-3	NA	TGTGCCAGCAGTCCAAGACTAGTGGTATCGGATACGCAGTATTTT	CASSPRLVVSDTQYF
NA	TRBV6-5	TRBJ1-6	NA	TGTGCCAGCAGTGTCAGGGGCTCCTATAATTCACCCCTCCACTTT	CASSVRGSYNSPLHF
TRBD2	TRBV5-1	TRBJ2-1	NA	TGCGCCAGCAGCCCCACCCCTAGCGGGAGCGCTAATGAGCAGTTCTTC	CASSPTPSGSANEQFF
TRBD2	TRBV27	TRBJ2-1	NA	TGTGCCAGCAGTTCCCGAGGTAGCGGGAGGGCTCCTCCCAATGAGCAGTTCTTC	CASSSRGSGRAPPNEQFF
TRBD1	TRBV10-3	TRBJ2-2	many	TGTGCCATCAGACCAGGGGGTAGGAACGGGGAGCTGTTTTTT	CAIRPGGRNGELFF
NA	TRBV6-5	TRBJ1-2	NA	TGTGCCAGCACGACTCGGGGGGGCCCCTATGGCTACACCTTC	CASTTRGGPYGYTF
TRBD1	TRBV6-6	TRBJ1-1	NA	TGTGCCAGCAGCCCAACCGACAGGGGGCATACCACTGAAGCTTTCTTT	CASSPTDRGHTTEAFF
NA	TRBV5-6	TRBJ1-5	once	TGTGCCAGCAGCTTGGTAGGTCAGCCCCAGCATTTT	CASSLVGQPQHF
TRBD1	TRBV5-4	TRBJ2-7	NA	TGTGCCAGCAGCTTCCGGGACAGGGGCTACGAGCAGTACTTC	CASSFRDRGYEQYF
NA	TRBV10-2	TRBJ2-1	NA	TGCGCCAGCAGTGGCTACAATGAGCAGTTCTTC	CASSGYNEQFF
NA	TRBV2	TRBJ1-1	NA	TGTGCCAGCACCGGCGGGCGAGGGAACACTGAAGCTTTCTTT	CASTGGRGNTEAFF
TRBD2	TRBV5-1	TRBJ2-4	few	TGCGCCAGCAGTACTAGCGGGAGTGGAGGAAACATTCAGTACTTC	CASSTSGSGGNIQYF